The 25 T cell receptor beta chains below all came from one sample that was sequenced in a study of CD8+ T cells in alopecia areata. Extraction of RNA preceded its reverse transcription into cDNA, which served as the sequencing template. Produced via immunoSEQ multiplex PCR; TCRdb's table is partial and in-frame only. This sample yields tens of thousands of clones, of which approximately 60% are seen a single time; over 15% belongs to the top ten. The sample here was CD8+ T cells sorted from blood, taken at week 0. The receptors shown here come from a human donor with alopecia areata.

CDR3 in DNA: TGCGCCAGCAGCCCAGGGGTACAGGGACTGAACACTGAAGCTTTCTTT. Protein sequence: CASSPGVQGLNTEAFF. The chain joins TRBV4-3 to TRBJ1-1; maybe TRBD1 (6 bases). This CDR3 spans 16 amino acids. The germline CDR1 and CDR2 sequences are LGHNA and YSLEER. Trimming pared 4 bases from V and 0 bases from J, leaving 15 bases between.

The gene calls are TRBV5-1 and TRBJ2-1; 7 positions match TRBD2. Trimming removed 0 bases from V and 0 bases from J; junction bases left unmatched: 0. Germline assignment: CDR1 SGHRS and CDR2 YFSETQ. The CDR3 runs 15 residues. The CDR3 coding sequence is TGCGCCAGCAGCTTGGGCGGGGGCTCCTACAATGAGCAGTTCTTC. As protein: CASSLGGGSYNEQFF.

V is TRBV4-1 and J is TRBJ2-7, with D unclear. There are 12 residues in the CDR3. Germline CDR1 reads MGHRA; CDR2 reads YSYEKL. V gave up 1 base and J gave up 2 bases, with 3 bases separating them. The chain's CDR3 is CASSQGTYEQYF. DNA of the CDR3: TGCGCCAGCAGCCAAGGGACCTACGAGCAGTACTTC.

The chain links TRBV7-3 to TRBJ2-3, with 7 bases aligning to TRBD2. The germline V gene encodes CDR1 SGHTA and CDR2 FQGTGA. The CDR3 consists of 16 residues. J lost 0 bases, V lost 0 bases, and 3 bases had no gene match. This CDR3 is CASSLTGGGSTDTQYF. CDR3 DNA: TGTGCCAGCAGCTTAACAGGCGGGGGTAGCACAGATACGCAGTATTTT.

The chain joins TRBV14 to TRBJ2-5; TRBD2 agrees at 7 bases. This CDR3 is 18 amino acids long. Germline lookup yields CDR1 SGHDN and CDR2 FVKESK. The V gene end was trimmed by 0 bases and the J gene end by 2 bases; junction bases not matched to a gene: 12. CDR3 residues: CASSQDTRGGAWQETQYF. In nucleotides, the CDR3 is TGTGCCAGCAGCCAAGACACCCGGGGAGGGGCCTGGCAAGAGACCCAGTACTTC. The whole variable domain, filled in from reference TRBV14 and TRBJ2-5, reads EAGVTQFPSHSVIEKGQTVTLRCDPISGHDNLYWYRRVMGKEIKFLLHFVKESKQDESGMPNNRFLAERTGGTYSTLKVQPAELEDSGVYFCASSQDTRGGAWQETQYFGPGTRLLVL.

The chain's CDR3 is CSVGGQTTSTDTQYF. The CDR3 bases are TGCAGCGTCGGGGGACAGACAACTAGCACAGATACGCAGTATTTT. The chain recombines TRBV29-1 with TRBJ2-3, with a tentative D call TRBD1 (7 bases). The CDR3 spans 15 residues. V shed 6 bases and J shed 0 bases, with 16 bases lying between them. CDR1 is SQVTM, CDR2 ANQGSEA, per germline.

J is TRBJ2-1 and V is TRBV30; 9 nucleotides align to TRBD2. Looked up from germline, CDR1 is GTSNPN and CDR2 is SVGIG (reference sequence). The CDR3 totals 16 residues. The ends lost 5 bases at V and 2 bases at J; junction bases unmatched: 10. CDR3 in DNA: TGTGCCTGGGGAGGCGGGACTAGCCTTGCCTACAATGAGCAGTTCTTC. Its protein is CAWGGGTSLAYNEQFF.

The V and J genes are TRBV4-2 and TRBJ1-5; 8 bases map to TRBD1. The CDR3 extends over 14 amino acids. Germline CDR1 LGHNA, CDR2 YNFKEQ. With 3 bases clipped from V and 4 bases from J, the junction kept 2 bases outside the gene matches. CDR3 protein: CASSQGTGNQPQHF. The DNA of the CDR3 is TGTGCCAGCAGCCAGGGGACAGGTAATCAGCCCCAGCATTTT.

V usage is TRBV27 and J usage is TRBJ2-1, with TRBD2 matching over 13 bases. J gave up 5 bases and V 6 bases, and 4 bases lay outside the gene matches. This CDR3 region has 15 residues. Germline V gives CDR1 MNHEY, CDR2 SMNVEV (reference sequence). CDR3 residues: CASSSGTSGNNEQFF. The CDR3 DNA is TGTGCCAGCAGCTCCGGGACTAGCGGGAACAATGAGCAGTTCTTC.

The rearrangement joins TRBV7-2 to TRBJ2-7, with 10 positions matching TRBD2. Trimming removed 4 bases from V and 2 bases from J; junction bases left unmatched: 5. The CDR3 is 15 amino acids. CDR1 SGHTA and CDR2 FQGNSA come from the germline V gene. CDR3 DNA sequence: TGTGCCAGCAGCTACCGGACTAGCGGTACCTACGAGCAGTACTTC. Translation: CASSYRTSGTYEQYF.

This chain joins TRBV29-1 and TRBJ2-5; D ambiguous. The CDR3 contains 15 residues. Germline lookup yields CDR1 SQVTM and CDR2 ANQGSEA. Trimming took 4 bases from V and 5 from J, leaving 20 bases between them. The CDR3 DNA reads TGCAGCGTTGTTTGTTTGGTAGGGCGTGAGGAGACCCAGTACTTC. As protein: CSVVCLVGREETQYF.

The chain uses TRBV27 and TRBJ2-1; D gene unclear. This CDR3 is 15 amino acids long. Trimming left V 5 bases short and J 0 bases short, with 11 bases between. Germline CDR1 reads MNHEY; CDR2 reads SMNVEV (reference sequence). CDR3 in amino acids: CASSITPSSYNEQFF. CDR3 DNA sequence: TGTGCCAGCAGTATCACTCCTAGCTCCTACAATGAGCAGTTCTTC.

The rearrangement links TRBV27 to TRBJ2-1; no firm D call. Looked up from germline, CDR1 is MNHEY and CDR2 is SMNVEV (reference sequence). CDR3 size: 12 residues. V lost 9 bases to trimming and J lost 9 bases, with 15 bases between them. CDR3 sequence reads: CASSGLGVEQFF. The DNA of the CDR3 is TGTGCCAGTAGTGGGCTCGGTGTTGAGCAGTTCTTC.

The chain couples TRBV20-1 to TRBJ1-1; no firm D call. Trimming removed 6 bases from V and 4 bases from J, with 9 bases in between. The CDR3 contains 11 residues. Germline V CDR1 and CDR2: DFQATT, SNEGSKA (reference sequence). The DNA for the CDR3 is TGCAGTGCCCGGTGGATCACTGAAGCTTTCTTT. Protein sequence: CSARWITEAFF.

This clone was seen only a few times. V is TRBV19 and J is TRBJ2-1; no definite D call. Germline assignment: CDR1 LNHDA and CDR2 SQIVND (reference sequence). The CDR3 has 14 residues. Deletions cut 7 bases from V and 0 bases from J, with 10 bases between. Here the CDR3 reads CASTPVGSYNEQFF. CDR3 nucleotides: TGTGCCAGTACCCCCGTCGGCTCCTACAATGAGCAGTTCTTC.

The rearrangement joins TRBV5-1 to TRBJ2-1, with 11 bases matching TRBD2. From germline, CDR1 is SGHRS and CDR2 YFSETQ. The CDR3 is 15 residues long. J lost 3 bases, V lost 4 bases, and 3 bases had no gene match. The CDR3 nucleotides read TGCGCCAGCAGCAAGGGACTAGCGGACTACAATGAGCAGTTCTTC. It translates to CASSKGLADYNEQFF. The entire variable domain, with the rest obtained from reference TRBV5-1 and TRBJ2-1, is as follows: KAGVTQTPRYLIKTRGQQVTLSCSPISGHRSVSWYQQTPGQGLQFLFEYFSETQRNKGNFPGRFSGRQFSNSRSEMNVSTLELGDSALYLCASSKGLADYNEQFFGPGTRLTVL.

This CDR3 is CASSKQGGTEAFF. The CDR3 DNA reads TGTGCCAGCAGTAAACAGGGAGGCACTGAAGCTTTCTTT. V gene TRBV25-1 combines with J gene TRBJ1-1, with a possible D match to TRBD1 (6 bases). CDR1 is MGHDK and CDR2 is SYGVNS in the germline V gene. The CDR3 consists of 13 residues. Trimming pared 5 bases from V and 4 bases from J, leaving 11 bases between.

The V and J genes are TRBV4-1 and TRBJ2-7; 7 bases match TRBD1. Looked up from germline, CDR1 is MGHRA and CDR2 is YSYEKL. The CDR3 has 15 residues. The V segment lost 2 bases and the J segment 0 bases; nucleotides outside the gene matches: 4. CDR3 region: CASSQLTGSSYEQYF. Written as DNA, the CDR3 is TGCGCCAGCAGCCAACTGACAGGGAGCTCCTACGAGCAGTACTTC.

The chain joins TRBV5-1 to TRBJ2-1; the match to TRBD1 covers 8 bases. Trimming at V came to 1 base and at J to 6 bases, leaving 0 bases not matched to a gene. The CDR3 sequence is 13 residues long. The germline gives CDR1 SGHRS, CDR2 YFSETQ. CDR3 DNA sequence: TGCGCCAGCAGCTTGACAGGGGGCAATGAGCAGTTCTTC. It encodes CASSLTGGNEQFF.

V usage is TRBV30 and J usage is TRBJ2-1; D is ambiguous. The V gene's germline CDR1 is GTSNPN and CDR2 SVGIG (reference sequence). This CDR3 region has 14 residues. The germline V and J ends were trimmed by 3 bases and 4 bases, with 13 bases remaining between them. The CDR3 DNA reads as TGTGCCTGGAGGGCCGGAAGGTCGTACAATGAGCAGTTCTTC. It yields the protein CAWRAGRSYNEQFF.

The gene calls are TRBV4-3 and TRBJ2-1, with 10 bases fitting TRBD2. Germline values: CDR1 LGHNA, CDR2 YSLEER. This CDR3 has 15 amino acids. Trimming took 10 bases from V and 4 from J; bases not matched to a gene: 10. The CDR3 DNA follows: TGCGCCACCTCAAGTAGCGGGGGGCTGTACAATGAGCAGTTCTTC. Translating gives CATSSSGGLYNEQFF.

The gene calls are TRBV7-8 and TRBJ2-1; 7 nucleotides agree with TRBD1. The CDR3 is made up of 16 amino acids. The germline V gene has CDR1 SGHVS and CDR2 FQNEAQ. Unmatched junction bases numbered 8, after V lost 0 bases and J lost 6 bases. CDR3: CASSLAAGTASNEQFF. The DNA of the CDR3 is TGTGCCAGCAGCTTAGCGGCCGGGACAGCCTCCAATGAGCAGTTCTTC.

V gene TRBV6-5 combines with J gene TRBJ2-3, with 10 bases that match TRBD1. Germline V gene lookup returns CDR1 MNHEY and CDR2 SVGAGI. The CDR3 consists of 14 residues. J gave up 6 bases and V 7 bases, and 7 bases lay outside the gene matches. Written as DNA, the CDR3 is TGTGCCAGCACCGGACAGGGGGTAATGGATACGCAGTATTTT. It yields the protein CASTGQGVMDTQYF.

The chain is built from TRBV4-1 and TRBJ2-7; 9 nucleotides match TRBD2. Per germline, CDR1 MGHRA and CDR2 YSYEKL. This CDR3 is 15 amino acids long. V lost 0 bases and J lost 7; bases outside the gene matches: 7. For the CDR3, the DNA is TGCGCCAGCAGCCAAGATCCAGCGGGGGGCCAGGAGCAGTACTTC. Translation: CASSQDPAGGQEQYF.

This chain links TRBV5-1 with TRBJ2-5; TRBD2 matches 8 bases. Looked up from germline, CDR1 is SGHRS and CDR2 is YFSETQ. J lost 4 bases, V lost 0 bases, and 5 bases had no gene match. The CDR3 is 15 amino acids. The CDR3 region is CASSLAGGPVETQYF. The CDR3 nucleotides are TGCGCCAGCAGCTTGGCGGGGGGGCCGGTAGAGACCCAGTACTTC.